Each of the 28 T cell receptor beta chains below was sequenced from the same sample in a study of blood T cell repertoires in COVID-19. Produced via immunoSEQ multiplex PCR; TCRdb's table is partial and in-frame only. The data contain fewer than 300,000 clones, roughly 84% of them seen just once; the ten biggest clones take up about 0.9%. The sample taken for sequencing was peripheral blood. Receptors originate from a human donor with COVID-19, enrolled during active disease. The donor label of this sample is uncertain.

The chain links TRBV10-3 to TRBJ1-4, with D perhaps TRBD1 (5 bases). This CDR3 has 16 amino acids. V lost 4 bases, J lost 6 bases, and 18 bases lay in between. Germline V gives CDR1 ENHRY, CDR2 SYGVKD. CDR3: CAISAGTGVQDEKLFF. The CDR3 bases are TGTGCCATCAGTGCCGGGACGGGAGTTCAAGATGAAAAACTGTTTTTT.

The V gene is TRBV15, the J gene TRBJ1-5; the D is unclear. Germline V lookup: CDR1 LNHNV, CDR2 YYDKDF (reference sequence). V gave up 1 base and J gave up 0 bases, with 10 bases separating them. This CDR3 is built from 16 residues. CDR3 sequence reads: CATSRGPGVSNQPQHF. In nucleotides, the CDR3 is TGTGCCACCAGCAGAGGCCCGGGTGTTAGCAATCAGCCCCAGCATTTT.

V gene TRBV27 combines with J gene TRBJ1-2; TRBD1 aligns across 7 bases. The length of the CDR3 is 15 residues. The V gene's germline CDR1 is MNHEY and CDR2 SMNVEV (reference sequence). J lost 4 bases, V lost 4 bases, and 9 bases had no gene match. CDR3 in amino acids: CASSSRQGYPYGYTF. CDR3 DNA: TGTGCCAGCAGTTCCAGACAGGGATATCCCTATGGCTACACCTTC.

The chain uses TRBV5-4 and TRBJ2-2, with D possibly being TRBD2 (5 bases). The CDR3 covers 16 residues. Trimming stripped 4 bases from V and 5 bases from J, with 18 bases between. CDR1 and CDR2 (germline): SGHNT, YYREEE (reference sequence). Here the CDR3 reads CASSPQVLGGTGELFF. For the CDR3, the DNA is TGTGCCAGCAGCCCCCAGGTTTTAGGCGGGACCGGGGAGCTGTTTTTT.

This clone was detected a few times. V gene TRBV28 combines with J gene TRBJ2-1; the match to TRBD2 covers 9 bases. Looked up from germline, CDR1 is MDHEN and CDR2 is SYDVKM. The CDR3 extends over 14 amino acids. Trimming took 5 bases from V and 12 from J; bases not matched to a gene: 11. The CDR3 spells CASSRASGMVGQFF. The CDR3 DNA sequence: TGTGCCAGCAGTAGGGCTAGCGGGATGGTAGGGCAGTTCTTC.

The rearrangement joins TRBV5-1 to TRBJ2-7; D remains unclear. V dropped 0 bases and J dropped 6 bases, with 10 bases sitting between them. Germline CDR1 SGHRS, CDR2 YFSETQ. This CDR3 region has 13 residues. The CDR3 DNA follows: TGCGCCAGCAGCTTGGCTCTACAGTCCGAGCAGTACTTC. This gives the protein CASSLALQSEQYF.

This clone was seen once. V is TRBV7-2 and J is TRBJ1-1; D gene unclear. This CDR3 has 14 residues. Trimming shortened V by 5 bases and J by 0 bases, and 10 bases separated the two germline ends. Looked up from germline, CDR1 is SGHTA and CDR2 is FQGNSA. The CDR3 loop is CASSPPGLNTEAFF. The CDR3 DNA follows: TGTGCCAGCAGCCCCCCGGGGTTGAACACTGAAGCTTTCTTT.

This clone was counted a few times. This CDR3 is CASSMTGEGSPLHF. The CDR3 coding sequence is TGTGCCAGTAGTATGACAGGGGAAGGATCACCCCTCCACTTT. The chain joins TRBV19 to TRBJ1-6, with 8 nucleotides matching TRBD1. The V segment lost 3 bases and the J segment 10 bases; nucleotides outside the gene matches: 5. Looked up from germline, CDR1 is LNHDA and CDR2 is SQIVND (reference sequence). CDR3 length equals 14 residues.

V is TRBV13 and J is TRBJ2-5, with D tentatively TRBD1 (5 bases). With 6 bases removed from V and 2 bases from J, the gap between germline ends came to 10 bases. The CDR3 is made up of 13 amino acids. CDR1 and CDR2 from the germline V gene are PRHDT and FYEKMQ (reference sequence). CDR3 nucleotide sequence: TGTGCCAGCAGTCCCGACAGACAAGAGACCCAGTACTTC. Translated: CASSPDRQETQYF.

About this clone: Relative to the germline gene, one junction end is altered; a read error may explain this. V and J are TRBV2 and TRBJ1-2; D might be TRBD1 (6 bases). This CDR3 spans 11 amino acids. Germline V CDR1 and CDR2: SNHLY, FYNNEI. This CDR3 is CASSWGGHPSF. The DNA of the CDR3 is TGTGCCAGCAGTTGGGGGGGACATCCCTCCTTC.

This chain joins TRBV5-4 and TRBJ1-2; the D gene is possibly TRBD1 (6 bases). V was pared by 4 bases and J by 5 bases, with 15 bases between. This CDR3 has 14 residues. Germline V gene lookup returns CDR1 SGHNT and CDR2 YYREEE (reference sequence). CDR3 coding DNA: TGTGCCAGCAGCCCCCCCGACAGGTTATATGGCTACACCTTC. Protein product: CASSPPDRLYGYTF.

J is TRBJ2-7 and V is TRBV6-5, with D maybe TRBD1 (6 bases). This CDR3 is built from 13 residues. Germline lookup yields CDR1 MNHEY and CDR2 SVGAGI. V was shortened by 6 bases and J by 7 bases, with 16 bases between the two germline ends. CDR3 residues: CASRTGSQGEQYF. The CDR3 DNA reads TGTGCCAGCAGAACCGGGTCCCAGGGGGAGCAGTACTTC.

The chain joins TRBV5-1 to TRBJ2-1, with D possibly TRBD1 on 6 matching bases. The V gene's germline CDR1 is SGHRS and CDR2 YFSETQ. Trimming removed 4 bases at V and 6 bases at J, with 11 bases between. The CDR3 covers 13 residues. CDR3 nucleotides: TGCGCCAGCAGCCCGGACAGCGTCAATGAGCAGTTCTTC. It specifies CASSPDSVNEQFF. The full variable domain, its missing parts supplied by reference TRBV5-1 and TRBJ2-1, is KAGVTQTPRYLIKTRGQQVTLSCSPISGHRSVSWYQQTPGQGLQFLFEYFSETQRNKGNFPGRFSGRQFSNSRSEMNVSTLELGDSALYLCASSPDSVNEQFFGPGTRLTVL.

This chain joins TRBV28 and TRBJ1-3; 9 bases fit TRBD1. The trim removed 3 bases at V and 0 bases at J, leaving 6 bases unmatched. In germline, CDR1 is MDHEN, CDR2 SYDVKM. This CDR3 comprises 17 residues. Here the CDR3 reads CASSLTGTGISGNTIYF. CDR3 bases: TGTGCCAGCAGTTTGACGGGGACAGGGATCTCTGGAAACACCATATATTTT.

This chain connects TRBV28 to TRBJ1-1; D remains ambiguous. Trimming left V 7 bases short and J 2 bases short, with 5 bases between. The CDR3 is 11 residues long. Germline CDR1 MDHEN, CDR2 SYDVKM. The DNA for the CDR3 is TGTGCCAGCACCGGTAACACTGAAGCTTTCTTT. This translates into CASTGNTEAFF. Variable domain in full (rest from reference TRBV28 and TRBJ1-1): DVKVTQSSRYLVKRTGEKVFLECVQDMDHENMFWYRQDPGLGLRLIYFSYDVKMKEKGDIPEGYSVSREKKERFSLILESASTNQTSMYLCASTGNTEAFFGQGTRLTVV.

This chain links TRBV27 with TRBJ1-1, with a weak D call TRBD1 (5 bases). The V end was cut by 0 bases, the J end by 7 bases, with 18 bases between. The germline V gene encodes CDR1 MNHEY and CDR2 SMNVEV (reference sequence). CDR3 length: 16 amino acids. CDR3 bases: TGTGCCAGCAGTTTATCAGGGGTTTACAACTCCCTTGAAGCTTTCTTT. It specifies CASSLSGVYNSLEAFF.

The chain links TRBV19 to TRBJ2-3; 7 nucleotides agree with TRBD2. The CDR3 is 15 residues long. Per germline, CDR1 LNHDA and CDR2 SQIVND (reference sequence). V dropped 3 bases and J dropped 4; count of bases not matched to a gene: 7. The CDR3 loop is CASSIAGVRADTQYF. The CDR3 nucleotides read TGTGCCAGTAGTATTGCGGGGGTTAGGGCAGATACGCAGTATTTT.

The chain links TRBV3-1 (or the pseudogene TRBV3-2) to TRBJ1-4; D gene unclear. V lost 8 bases, J lost 6 bases, and 16 bases lay in between. From germline, CDR1 is LGHDT and CDR2 YNNKEL (reference sequence). The CDR3 loop spans 14 amino acids. In nucleotides, the CDR3 is TGTGCCAGCTCTAATACAGTTTCACATGAAAAACTGTTTTTT. As protein: CASSNTVSHEKLFF.

V usage is TRBV9 and J usage is TRBJ1-2, with 10 nucleotides matching TRBD1. This CDR3 is built from 14 residues. V lost 3 bases, J lost 7 bases, and 6 bases stayed unmatched. Germline V lookup: CDR1 SGDLS, CDR2 YYNGEE. CDR3 DNA sequence: TGTGCCAGCAGCGCGGAGACAGGGGGCATTGGCTACACCTTC. Its protein is CASSAETGGIGYTF.

The chain employs TRBV6-2 or TRBV6-3 and TRBJ1-5; D unclear. The germline V gene has CDR1 MNHEY and CDR2 SVGEGT. The V gene lost 5 bases and the J gene lost 6 bases, with 17 bases spanning the gap. The CDR3 spans 15 residues. The CDR3 DNA reads as TGTGCCAGCAGTCGAGGTGTGGGTGAAGGTCAGCCCCAGCATTTT. Amino acid sequence: CASSRGVGEGQPQHF.

The chain is built from TRBV9 and TRBJ2-2, with D possibly TRBD1 on 7 matching bases. Trimming removed 3 bases from V and 0 bases from J, with 12 bases in between. The V gene's germline CDR1 is SGDLS and CDR2 YYNGEE. The CDR3 loop spans 16 amino acids. The CDR3 nucleotides read TGTGCCAGCAGCGGATTCAGGGGGGCGAACACCGGGGAGCTGTTTTTT. Amino acid sequence: CASSGFRGANTGELFF.

J is TRBJ2-7 and V is TRBV5-1; the D gene is possibly TRBD1 (6 bases). The ends were cut back, 4 bases at V and 4 bases at J, with 18 bases in the middle. Germline loops: CDR1 SGHRS, CDR2 YFSETQ. The CDR3 has 15 amino acids. CDR3 in DNA: TGCGCCAGCAGCATGGAGCCAGGGGTGGAGTACGAGCAGTACTTC. Translation: CASSMEPGVEYEQYF.

This chain links TRBV5-4 with TRBJ2-2; D is possibly TRBD1 (5 bases). Trimming cost V 2 bases and J 2 bases, with 16 bases left between them. The CDR3 runs to 17 residues. Germline V gene sequence: CDR1 SGHNT, CDR2 YYREEE (reference sequence). DNA for the CDR3: TGTGCCAGCAGCTTCTCACGAGGACAACCAAACACCGGGGAGCTGTTTTTT. It codes for CASSFSRGQPNTGELFF.

This clone has only a few counts. This chain uses TRBV5-8 with TRBJ2-7; the match to TRBD1 covers 7 bases. This CDR3 spans 17 amino acids. The V gene's germline CDR1 is SGHTS and CDR2 YDEGEE. V gave up 4 bases and J gave up 2 bases; unmatched junction bases: 15. In DNA, the CDR3 is TGTGCCAGCAGCCGAAGGGGATCGGCAGGGGGTACCTACGAGCAGTACTTC. Translation gives CASSRRGSAGGTYEQYF.

The gene calls are TRBV18 and TRBJ1-3; tentative D call: TRBD1 (6 bases). The CDR3 has 16 residues. Germline V lookup: CDR1 KGHSH, CDR2 LQKENI. Trimming stripped 2 bases from V and 2 bases from J, with 13 bases between. CDR3 bases: TGTGCCAGCTCACCATCAGGGGTATCGGCTGGAAACACCATATATTTT. It is translated as CASSPSGVSAGNTIYF. The entire variable domain, with the rest obtained from reference TRBV18 and TRBJ1-3, is as follows: NAGVMQNPRHLVRRRGQEARLRCSPMKGHSHVYWYRQLPEEGLKFMVYLQKENIIDESGMPKERFSAEFPKEGPSILRIQQVVRGDSAAYFCASSPSGVSAGNTIYFGEGSWLTVV.

The rearrangement joins TRBV28 to TRBJ2-3; 7 bases line up with TRBD2. The CDR3 is made up of 15 amino acids. The V gene end was trimmed by 6 bases and the J gene end by 0 bases; junction bases not matched to a gene: 6. Germline CDR1 is MDHEN and CDR2 is SYDVKM. For the CDR3, the DNA is TGTGCCAGCAGCACCCAGCGGGAAAGCACAGATACGCAGTATTTT. Translated: CASSTQRESTDTQYF.

This chain joins TRBV7-2 and TRBJ2-3; TRBD1 might be the D (5 bases). Germline V lookup: CDR1 SGHTA, CDR2 FQGNSA. The V end was cut by 1 base, the J end by 4 bases, with 12 bases between. The CDR3 is 15 amino acids. DNA of the CDR3: TGTGCCAGCAGCTTAGTGGCAGGGTCGGCAGATACGCAGTATTTT. As protein: CASSLVAGSADTQYF.

This chain's CDR3 is CASSPTGNLNTEAFF. CDR3 sequence (DNA): TGTGCCAGCTCACCAACAGGTAACCTGAACACTGAAGCTTTCTTT. The chain joins TRBV18 to TRBJ1-1; D is perhaps TRBD1 (5 bases). The CDR3 covers 15 residues. The V end lost 2 bases, the J end lost 0 bases, and 10 bases lay between the germline ends. Germline V gene lookup returns CDR1 KGHSH and CDR2 LQKENI.